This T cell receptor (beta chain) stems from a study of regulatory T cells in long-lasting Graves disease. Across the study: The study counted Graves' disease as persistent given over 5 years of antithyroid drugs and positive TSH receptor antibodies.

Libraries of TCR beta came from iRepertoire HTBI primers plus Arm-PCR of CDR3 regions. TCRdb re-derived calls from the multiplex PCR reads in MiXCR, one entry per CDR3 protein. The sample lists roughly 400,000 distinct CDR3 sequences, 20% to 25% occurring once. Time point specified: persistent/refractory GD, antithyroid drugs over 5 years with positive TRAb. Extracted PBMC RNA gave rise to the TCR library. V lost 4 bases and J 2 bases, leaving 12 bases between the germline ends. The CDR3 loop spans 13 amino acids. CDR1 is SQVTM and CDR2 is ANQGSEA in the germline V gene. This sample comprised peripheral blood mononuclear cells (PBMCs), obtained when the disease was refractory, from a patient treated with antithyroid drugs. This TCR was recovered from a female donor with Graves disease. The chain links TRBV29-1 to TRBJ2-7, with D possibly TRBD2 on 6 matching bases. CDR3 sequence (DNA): TGCAGCGTTGCCGCGGGGCGGGCCTACGAGCAGTACTTC. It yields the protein CSVAAGRAYEQYF.